This record looks at one T cell receptor (beta chain) sequence and its context. Methods used by the authors: Estimated nucleated cell counts came from reference gene primer amplification. Here immunoSEQ multiplex PCR was the method, and the copy in TCRdb shows in-frame clones only, minus some. V, J and clone size are those of that table, while D and trimming were read from the DNA. The sample lists a few hundred thousand clones, 86% occurring once. The length of the CDR3 is 14 residues. Trimming took off 7 bases at V and 0 bases at J, with 7 bases between the two ends. CDR1 is SNHLY, CDR2 FYNNEI, per germline. This entry belongs to a study of blood T cell repertoires in COVID-19.

The TCR sequence derives from a woman in her 70s with COVID-19, enrolled during active disease. Sequenced: peripheral blood. The chain combines TRBV2 with TRBJ2-6; D is uncertain. CDR3 nucleotides: TGTGCCAGCACCCCTACCTCTGGGGCCAACGTCCTGACTTTC. This codes for CASTPTSGANVLTF.